This T cell receptor beta chain was documented in a study of OX40 agonist ivuxolimab in advanced cancers. Study in general: Each patient was given ivuxolimab into a vein every 2 weeks, at 0.01 to 10 mg/kg. Three patients, one with hepatocellular carcinoma and two with cutaneous melanoma, responded partially. Broader study findings: Circulating CD4+ and CD8+ T cells showed clonal expansion by week 6 at 0.1 to 3.0 mg/kg. There were also nonresponders showing low normalized T-cell clonal expansion.

Only in-frame clones appear in the TCRdb table, and some are missing; sequencing was by immunoSEQ multiplex PCR. The repertoire holds around 67,000 clones, with roughly 80% as singletons. Points on this clone: Its antigen is undetermined.

V lost 1 base and J lost 13; bases outside the gene matches: 9. The CDR3 is made up of 13 amino acids. Germline V gives CDR1 SGHTA, CDR2 FQGNSA. The receptor was isolated from an adult with an advanced solid tumor such as melanoma, head and neck, liver or kidney cancer. The rearrangement uses TRBV7-2 and TRBJ1-2; 7 nucleotides align to TRBD1. The sample was CD4+ or CD8+ T cells sorted from blood, taken in a trial of the OX40 agonist ivuxolimab. The CDR3 nucleotides are TGTGCCAGCAGCTTAGGTGGACTGACAGGGATCACCTTC. It codes for CASSLGGLTGITF.